This T cell receptor (beta chain) originates from a study of shared clonotypes between healthy human individuals. Sorted-subset replicate PCRs used about 200 ng of genomic DNA. This amount corresponded to 33,000 or so T cell genomes. Assay: immunoSEQ multiplex PCR; the TCRdb copy retains only in-frame clones and omits some. The sample holds more than 550,000 clones, around 90% seen once. Cells designated naive CD8 were CD45RO-negative and were positively selected for CCR7, with terminally differentiated effector memory CD45RA+ cells excluded. The donors, healthy adults who were HIV-negative, had experienced no recent acute infections or vaccinations. V gave up 2 bases and J gave up 2 bases, with 6 bases separating them. The germline V gene encodes CDR1 MNHEY and CDR2 SMNVEV (reference sequence). The CDR3 length is 13 residues. Note on this clone: Its antigen is not identified.

Overall study findings and caveats: Incomplete sequencing of sorted subsets was indicated by rarefaction despite large depth. On the whole, naive subsets had larger estimated richness than memory subsets had.

The TCR originated in a man aged 30 to 39 in good health. Input material: naive CD8+ T cells sorted from blood. The V and J genes are TRBV27 and TRBJ2-5; D is undetermined. The CDR3 DNA is TGTGCCAGCAGTTTAATGGGTCAAGAGACCCAGTACTTC. Translated: CASSLMGQETQYF.